The subject of this entry is one TCR beta chain. V lost 1 base, J lost 8 bases, and 12 bases stayed unmatched. The CDR3 runs to 17 residues. Germline lookup yields CDR1 SGHTA and CDR2 FQGTGA. The sample originates from a study of blood T cell repertoires in COVID-19. TCRdb's copy holds only in-frame clones and misses some; the assay was immunoSEQ multiplex PCR. The table shows a few hundred thousand clones, with approximately 90% occurring only once. This clonotype was obtained from a woman aged 45-65 years with COVID-19, enrolled during active disease. The gene calls are TRBV7-3 and TRBJ1-4; 8 positions match TRBD1. The sequenced sample was peripheral blood. The CDR3: CASSLRGAGQGNEKLFF. The CDR3 DNA is TGTGCCAGCAGCTTAAGAGGAGCCGGACAGGGTAACGAAAAACTGTTTTTT.